Ten or more counts support the clone carrying this T cell receptor (beta chain). The data were taken from a study of T cell repertoires in cytomegalovirus infection. Study as a whole: Public TCR beta signature analysis indicated the presence of both CMV infection and matching HLA type.

TCRdb re-called the reads through MiXCR, storing one row per CDR3 protein. The sample contains 250,000 to 300,000 distinct CDR3 sequences, roughly 9.1% of which appear only once. This CDR3 is built from 16 residues. With 3 bases removed from V and 0 bases from J, the gap between germline ends came to 14 bases. Germline V gene sequence: CDR1 SGHVS, CDR2 FNYEAQ. The sequencing input was PBMCs. The sequence derives from a human donor in good health (CMV status not recorded). Some clones in this sample may be carry-over from other donors' samples. The J gene is TRBJ1-2, the V gene TRBV7-6; maybe TRBD1 (5 bases). CDR3 DNA: TGTGCCAGCAGCTTCGGGGGGGTCGAAGCTAACTATGGCTACACCTTC. This gives the protein CASSFGGVEANYGYTF.